This T cell receptor beta chain came from a study of blood T cell repertoires in COVID-19. Clones were read by immunoSEQ multiplex PCR, and TCRdb kept only the in-frame ones, dropping some. This sample has hundreds of thousands of clones, with about 88% found just once. Trimming removed 6 bases at V and 0 bases at J, with 6 bases between. The CDR3 is 13 amino acids. Sequenced sample: PBMCs or T cells enriched from blood (not recorded which). This chain uses TRBV12-3 or TRBV12-4 with TRBJ2-4; D remains ambiguous. This TCR was sampled from a woman aged 45-59 years who had recovered from COVID-19. CDR3 in amino acids: CASSVLAKNIQYF. CDR3 coding DNA: TGTGCCAGCAGCGTTCTAGCCAAAAACATTCAGTACTTC.